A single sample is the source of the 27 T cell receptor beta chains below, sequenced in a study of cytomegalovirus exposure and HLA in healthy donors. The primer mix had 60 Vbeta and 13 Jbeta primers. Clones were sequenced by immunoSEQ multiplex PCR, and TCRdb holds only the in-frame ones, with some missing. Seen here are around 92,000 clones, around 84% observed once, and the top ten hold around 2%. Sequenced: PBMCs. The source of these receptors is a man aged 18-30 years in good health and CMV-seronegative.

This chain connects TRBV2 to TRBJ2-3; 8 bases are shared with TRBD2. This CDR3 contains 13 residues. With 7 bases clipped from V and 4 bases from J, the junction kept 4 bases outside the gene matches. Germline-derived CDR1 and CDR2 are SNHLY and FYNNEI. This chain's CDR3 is CASKAGGPDTQYF. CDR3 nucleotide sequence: TGTGCCAGCAAGGCGGGGGGACCAGATACGCAGTATTTT.

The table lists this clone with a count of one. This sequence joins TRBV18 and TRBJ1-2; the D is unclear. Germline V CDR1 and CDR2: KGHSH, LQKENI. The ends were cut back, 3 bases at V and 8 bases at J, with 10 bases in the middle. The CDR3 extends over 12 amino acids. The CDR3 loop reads CASSPGGAGYTF. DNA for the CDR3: TGTGCCAGCTCACCGGGAGGAGCAGGCTACACCTTC.

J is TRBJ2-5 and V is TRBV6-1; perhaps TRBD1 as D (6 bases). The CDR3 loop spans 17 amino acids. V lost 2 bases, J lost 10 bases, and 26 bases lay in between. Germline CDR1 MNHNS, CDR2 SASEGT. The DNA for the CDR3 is TGTGCCAGCAGTGAATATTCTGGTACAGGGCCGGGTGGGGTCCAGTACTTC. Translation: CASSEYSGTGPGGVQYF.

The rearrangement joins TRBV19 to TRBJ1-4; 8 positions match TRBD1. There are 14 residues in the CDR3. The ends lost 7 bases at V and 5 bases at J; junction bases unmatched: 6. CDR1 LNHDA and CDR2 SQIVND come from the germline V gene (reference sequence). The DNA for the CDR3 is TGTGCCAGTACCCTGACAGGGGACAATGAAAAACTGTTTTTT. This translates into CASTLTGDNEKLFF.

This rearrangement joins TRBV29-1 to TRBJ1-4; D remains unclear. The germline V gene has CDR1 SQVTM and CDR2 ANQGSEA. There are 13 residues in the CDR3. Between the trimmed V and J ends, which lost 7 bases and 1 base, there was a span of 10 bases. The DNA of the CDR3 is TGCAGCGCGCGGGGTGGAACTAATGAAAAACTGTTTTTT. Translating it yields CSARGGTNEKLFF.

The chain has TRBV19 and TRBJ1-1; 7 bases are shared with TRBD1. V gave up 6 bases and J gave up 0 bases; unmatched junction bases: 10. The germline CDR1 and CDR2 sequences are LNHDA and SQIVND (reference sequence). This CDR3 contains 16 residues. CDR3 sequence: CASSYGRDSMNTEAFF. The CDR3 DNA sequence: TGTGCCAGTAGCTATGGCCGGGACAGCATGAACACTGAAGCTTTCTTT.

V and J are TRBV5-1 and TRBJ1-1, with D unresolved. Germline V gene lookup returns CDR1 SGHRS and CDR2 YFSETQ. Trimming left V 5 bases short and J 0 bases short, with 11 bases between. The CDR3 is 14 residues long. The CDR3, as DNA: TGCGCCAGCAGTACCCAGGATGTGAACACTGAAGCTTTCTTT. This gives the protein CASSTQDVNTEAFF.

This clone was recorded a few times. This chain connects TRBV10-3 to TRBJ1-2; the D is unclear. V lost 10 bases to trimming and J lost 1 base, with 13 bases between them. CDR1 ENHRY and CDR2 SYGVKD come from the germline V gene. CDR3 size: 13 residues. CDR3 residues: CATGRDINYGYTF. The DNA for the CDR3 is TGTGCCACCGGACGGGATATTAACTATGGCTACACCTTC.

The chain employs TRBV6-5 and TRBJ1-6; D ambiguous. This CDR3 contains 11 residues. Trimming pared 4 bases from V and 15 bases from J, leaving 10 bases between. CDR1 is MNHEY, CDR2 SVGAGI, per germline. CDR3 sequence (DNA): TGTGCCAGCAGTTCCGGGATACTCCTCCACTTT. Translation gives CASSSGILLHF.

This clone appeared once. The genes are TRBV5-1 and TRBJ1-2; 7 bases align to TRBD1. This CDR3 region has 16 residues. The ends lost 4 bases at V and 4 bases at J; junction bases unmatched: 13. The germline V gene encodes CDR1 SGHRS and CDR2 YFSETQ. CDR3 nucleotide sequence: TGCGCCAGCAGCCAATATCGACAGGGTGTAGGCTATGGCTACACCTTC. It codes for CASSQYRQGVGYGYTF.

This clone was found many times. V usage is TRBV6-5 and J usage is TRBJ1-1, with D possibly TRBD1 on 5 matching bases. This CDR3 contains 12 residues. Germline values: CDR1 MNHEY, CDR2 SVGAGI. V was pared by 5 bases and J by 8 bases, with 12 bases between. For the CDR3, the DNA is TGTGCCAGCAGTCTAAGGGGAAGGGAAGCTTTCTTT. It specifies CASSLRGREAFF.

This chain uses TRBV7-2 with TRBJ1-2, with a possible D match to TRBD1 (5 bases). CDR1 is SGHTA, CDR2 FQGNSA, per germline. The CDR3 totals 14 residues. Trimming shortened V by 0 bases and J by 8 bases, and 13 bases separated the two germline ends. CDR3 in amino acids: CASSLAQGTGGYTF. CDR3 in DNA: TGTGCCAGCAGCTTAGCGCAGGGAACAGGCGGCTACACCTTC. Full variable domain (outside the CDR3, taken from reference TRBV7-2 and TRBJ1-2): GAGVSQSPSNKVTEKGKDVELRCDPISGHTALYWYRQSLGQGLEFLIYFQGNSAPDKSGLPSDRFSAERTGGSVSTLTIQRTQQEDSAVYLCASSLAQGTGGYTFGSGTRLTVV.

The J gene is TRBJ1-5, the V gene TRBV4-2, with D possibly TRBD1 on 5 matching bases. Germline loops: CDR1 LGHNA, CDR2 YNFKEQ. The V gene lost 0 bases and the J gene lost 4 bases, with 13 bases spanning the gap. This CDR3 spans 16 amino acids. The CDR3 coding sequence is TGTGCCAGCAGCCAAGATAAGCGGGGCCTTAATCAGCCCCAGCATTTT. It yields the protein CASSQDKRGLNQPQHF.

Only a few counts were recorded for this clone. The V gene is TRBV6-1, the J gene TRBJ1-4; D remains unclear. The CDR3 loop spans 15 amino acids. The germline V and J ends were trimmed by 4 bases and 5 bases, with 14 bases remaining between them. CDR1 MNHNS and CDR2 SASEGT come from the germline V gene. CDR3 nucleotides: TGTGCCAGCAGTGTTGCGGGTTTGCGCAATGAAAAACTGTTTTTT. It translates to CASSVAGLRNEKLFF.

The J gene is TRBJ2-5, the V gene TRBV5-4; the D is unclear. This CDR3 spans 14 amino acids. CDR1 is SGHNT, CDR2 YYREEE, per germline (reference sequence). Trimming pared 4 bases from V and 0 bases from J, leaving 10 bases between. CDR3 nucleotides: TGTGCCAGCAGCCACTACACGTACCAAGAGACCCAGTACTTC. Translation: CASSHYTYQETQYF.

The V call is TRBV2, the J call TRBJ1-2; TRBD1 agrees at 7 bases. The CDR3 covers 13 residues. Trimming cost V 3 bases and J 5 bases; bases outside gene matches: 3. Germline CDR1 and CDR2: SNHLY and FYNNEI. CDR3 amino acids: CASSDDRVYGYTF. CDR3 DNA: TGTGCCAGCAGTGATGACAGGGTGTATGGCTACACCTTC.

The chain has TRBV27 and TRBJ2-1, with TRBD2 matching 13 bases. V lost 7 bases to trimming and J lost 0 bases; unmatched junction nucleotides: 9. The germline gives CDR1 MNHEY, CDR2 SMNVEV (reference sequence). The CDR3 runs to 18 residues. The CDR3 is CASTQGLAGSSSYNEQFF. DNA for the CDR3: TGTGCCAGCACCCAGGGACTAGCGGGGTCGAGCTCCTACAATGAGCAGTTCTTC.

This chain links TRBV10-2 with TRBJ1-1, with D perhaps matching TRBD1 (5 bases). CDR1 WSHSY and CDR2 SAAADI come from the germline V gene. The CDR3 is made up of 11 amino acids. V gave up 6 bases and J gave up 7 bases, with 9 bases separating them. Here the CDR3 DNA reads TGCGCCAGCAGGGGGGGGGATGAAGCTTTCTTT. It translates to CASRGGDEAFF.

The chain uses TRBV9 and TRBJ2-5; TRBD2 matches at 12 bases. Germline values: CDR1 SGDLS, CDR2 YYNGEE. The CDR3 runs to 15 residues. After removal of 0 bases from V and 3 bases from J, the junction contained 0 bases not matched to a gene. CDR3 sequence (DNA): TGTGCCAGCAGCGTAGGGACTAGCGGGGAAGAGACCCAGTACTTC. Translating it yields CASSVGTSGEETQYF. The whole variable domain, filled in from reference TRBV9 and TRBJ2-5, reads DSGVTQTPKHLITATGQRVTLRCSPRSGDLSVYWYQQSLDQGLQFLIQYYNGEERAKGNILERFSAQQFPDLHSELNLSSLELGDSALYFCASSVGTSGEETQYFGPGTRLLVL.

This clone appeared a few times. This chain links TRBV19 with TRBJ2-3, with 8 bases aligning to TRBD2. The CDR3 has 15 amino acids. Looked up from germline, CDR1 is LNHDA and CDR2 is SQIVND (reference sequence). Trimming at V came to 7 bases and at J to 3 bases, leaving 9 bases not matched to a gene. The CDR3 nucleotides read TGTGCCAGTACCCCTGAGCGGGGGCCTACAGATACGCAGTATTTT. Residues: CASTPERGPTDTQYF. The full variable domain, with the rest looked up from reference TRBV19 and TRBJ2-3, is DGGITQSPKYLFRKEGQNVTLSCEQNLNHDAMYWYRQDPGQGLRLIYYSQIVNDFQKGDIAEGYSVSREKKESFPLTVTSAQKNPTAFYLCASTPERGPTDTQYFGPGTRLTVL.

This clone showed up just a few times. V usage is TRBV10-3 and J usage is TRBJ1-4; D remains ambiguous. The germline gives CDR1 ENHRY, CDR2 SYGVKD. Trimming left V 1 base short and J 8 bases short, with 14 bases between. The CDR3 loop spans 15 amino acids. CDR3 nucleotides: TGTGCCATCAGTGAGTGGGGAGCCGGAAGAGAAAAACTGTTTTTT. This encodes CAISEWGAGREKLFF.

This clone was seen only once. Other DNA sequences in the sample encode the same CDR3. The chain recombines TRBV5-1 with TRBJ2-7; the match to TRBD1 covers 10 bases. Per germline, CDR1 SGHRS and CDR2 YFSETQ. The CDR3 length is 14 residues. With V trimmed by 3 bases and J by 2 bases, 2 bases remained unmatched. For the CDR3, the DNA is TGCGCCAGCAGCTCAGGACAGGGGGCCTACGAGCAGTACTTC. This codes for CASSSGQGAYEQYF.

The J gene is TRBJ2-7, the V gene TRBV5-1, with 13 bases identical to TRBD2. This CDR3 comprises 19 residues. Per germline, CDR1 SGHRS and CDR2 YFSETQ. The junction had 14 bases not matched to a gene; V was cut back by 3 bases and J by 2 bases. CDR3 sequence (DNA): TGCGCCAGCAGCTCAAGACTAGCGGGGGGCCCCTTTGATACCTACGAGCAGTACTTC. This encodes CASSSRLAGGPFDTYEQYF.

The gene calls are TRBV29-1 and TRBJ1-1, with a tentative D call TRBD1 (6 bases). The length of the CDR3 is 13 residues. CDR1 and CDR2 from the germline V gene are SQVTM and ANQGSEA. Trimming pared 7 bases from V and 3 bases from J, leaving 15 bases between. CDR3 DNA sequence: TGCAGCGCCGGTCAGGGGTTGGACACTGAAGCTTTCTTT. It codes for CSAGQGLDTEAFF. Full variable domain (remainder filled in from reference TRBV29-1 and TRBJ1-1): SAVISQKPSRDICQRGTSLTIQCQVDSQVTMMFWYRQQPGQSLTLIATANQGSEATYESGFVIDKFPISRPNLTFSTLTVSNMSPEDSSIYLCSAGQGLDTEAFFGQGTRLTVV.

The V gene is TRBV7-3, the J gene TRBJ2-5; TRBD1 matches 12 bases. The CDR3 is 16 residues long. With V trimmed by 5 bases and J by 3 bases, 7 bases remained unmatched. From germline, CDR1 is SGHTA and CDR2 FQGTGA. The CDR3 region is CASSPGTGGGKETQYF. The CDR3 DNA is TGTGCCAGCAGCCCGGGGACAGGGGGCGGAAAAGAGACCCAGTACTTC.

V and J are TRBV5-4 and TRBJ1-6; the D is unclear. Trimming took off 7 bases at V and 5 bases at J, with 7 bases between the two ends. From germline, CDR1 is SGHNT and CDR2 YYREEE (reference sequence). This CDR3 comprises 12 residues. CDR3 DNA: TGTGCCAGCGGGCTGGATAATTCACCCCTCCACTTT. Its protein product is CASGLDNSPLHF.

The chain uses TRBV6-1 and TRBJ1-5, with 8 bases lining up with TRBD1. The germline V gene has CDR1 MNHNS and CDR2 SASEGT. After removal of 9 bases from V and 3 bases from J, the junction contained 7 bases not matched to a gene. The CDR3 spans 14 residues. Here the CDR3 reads CASLRTGINQPQHF. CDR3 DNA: TGTGCCAGTCTACGGACAGGGATCAATCAGCCCCAGCATTTT.